This passage covers 2 T cell receptor beta chains from one sample sequenced in a study of T-cell reconstitution after alpha-beta-depleted transplantation in children. Construction of the TCRbeta library involved unique molecular identifiers. TCRdb reprocessed the PCR reads via MiXCR and lists one record per CDR3 protein. This sample carries more than 200,000 distinct CDR3 sequences, approximately 15% of them seen once, and the ten largest clones take 43%. The sample was PBMCs, mostly from graft donor cells, taken 360 days after TCRalphabeta/CD19-depleted stem cell transplant. These receptors were obtained from a male patient between 2 and 10 years old who had a stem cell transplant for acute lymphoblastic leukemia, so the T cells may come from the graft donor.

This chain links TRBV20-1 with TRBJ2-3; the match to TRBD2 covers 10 bases. J was trimmed by 2 bases and V by 3 bases; bases with no gene match: 14. Looked up from germline, CDR1 is DFQATT and CDR2 is SNEGSKA (reference sequence). The CDR3 contains 18 residues. The CDR3 coding sequence is TGCAGTGCTAGCAGAAGCGGACTAGCGGCCTTTTACACAGATACGCAGTATTTT. Encoded protein: CSASRSGLAAFYTDTQYF.

V is TRBV2 and J is TRBJ1-5; D remains unclear. The germline V and J ends were trimmed by 3 bases and 6 bases, with 3 bases remaining between them. This CDR3 has 11 residues. In germline, CDR1 is SNHLY, CDR2 FYNNEI. CDR3 nucleotides: TGTGCCAGCAGTGAGAGTCAGCCCCAGCATTTT. Amino acids: CASSESQPQHF.